These 20 T cell receptor beta chains were sequenced from one sample in a study. TCRdb processed the 5' RACE reads anew with MiXCR; each CDR3 protein has one entry. This sample has tens of thousands of distinct CDR3 sequences, with 28% found just once. The sequenced sample consisted of naive CD4+ T cells sorted from blood. Indicated subset: naive CD4+ T cells, CD4+CD45RA+CD25-. All receptors come from a female donor with breast cancer.

This clonotype was picked up a small number of times. V is TRBV4-2 and J is TRBJ2-1; TRBD2 matches at 10 bases. Germline V gene sequence: CDR1 LGHNA, CDR2 YNFKEQ. Unmatched junction bases numbered 6, after V lost 1 base and J lost 9 bases. This CDR3 region has 15 residues. The CDR3 DNA reads TGTGCCAGCAGCCAAGCTAGCGGGGGTAACAGTGAGCAGTTCTTC. Protein product: CASSQASGGNSEQFF.

There are a few counts of this clonotype. The gene calls are TRBV3-1 and TRBJ2-2, with D possibly TRBD2 on 5 matching bases. This CDR3 has 14 residues. V was pared by 5 bases and J by 6 bases, with 13 bases between. Germline loops: CDR1 LGHDT, CDR2 YNNKEL (reference sequence). DNA of the CDR3: TGTGCCAGCAGCGCTGGACTTAAGGCCGGGGAGCTGTTTTTT. This gives the protein CASSAGLKAGELFF.

The genes are TRBV30 and TRBJ2-3; perhaps D is TRBD1 or TRBD2 (5 bases each). There are 14 residues in the CDR3. Germline values: CDR1 GTSNPN, CDR2 SVGIG (reference sequence). Trimming stripped 0 bases from V and 6 bases from J, with 13 bases between. The CDR3 nucleotides read TGTGCCTGGAGTGTGGGGGAGCTGGTGGATACGCAGTATTTT. Its translation: CAWSVGELVDTQYF.

This clonotype was recorded a few times. This sequence joins TRBV28 and TRBJ1-1; D not certain. The CDR3 spans 12 residues. CDR1 and CDR2 from the germline V gene are MDHEN and SYDVKM. V was cut by 6 bases and J by 3 bases, with 8 bases left in between. CDR3 region: CASRGFYTEAFF. The CDR3, as DNA: TGTGCCAGCAGAGGGTTTTACACTGAAGCTTTCTTT.

Note on this clonotype: One end of the junction varies from germline; a read error may be responsible. The gene calls are TRBV5-1 and TRBJ1-1; possibly TRBD1 for D (6 bases). The CDR3 contains 16 residues. Germline V gene sequence: CDR1 SGHRS, CDR2 YFSETQ. CDR3 nucleotide sequence: TGCGCCAACAGCGTAGCCGGGACAAGAATGAACACTGAAGCTTTCTTT. Protein sequence: CANSVAGTRMNTEAFF.

The V gene is TRBV9, the J gene TRBJ2-1; D is unresolved. The germline CDR1 and CDR2 sequences are SGDLS and YYNGEE. This CDR3 has 15 residues. Trimming cost V 7 bases and J 2 bases, with 16 bases left between them. Written as DNA, the CDR3 is TGTGCCAGCGCACCGGAAACTTCAGCCTACAATGAGCAGTTCTTC. Translating it yields CASAPETSAYNEQFF.

This sequence joins TRBV5-1 and TRBJ2-7; TRBD2 might be the D (6 bases). The CDR3 contains 15 residues. Trimming pared 1 base from V and 5 bases from J, leaving 16 bases between. Germline CDR1 is SGHRS and CDR2 is YFSETQ. The CDR3 nucleotides read TGCGCCAGCAGCTTGCCTACGGGGCGGGGTGACGAGCAGTACTTC. Its translation is CASSLPTGRGDEQYF.

The sample holds a few counts of this clonotype. This chain uses TRBV5-1 with TRBJ2-7, with TRBD2 matching over 8 bases. The CDR3 is 16 amino acids. Losses at the gene ends were 0 bases for V and 5 bases for J; bases not matched to a gene: 10. The germline V gene has CDR1 SGHRS and CDR2 YFSETQ. The CDR3 reads CASSLEPAGVPDEQYF. The CDR3 DNA sequence: TGCGCCAGCAGCTTGGAACCAGCGGGAGTTCCCGACGAGCAGTACTTC.

The chain employs TRBV7-3 and TRBJ2-5; D is perhaps TRBD1 (5 bases). The V end lost 5 bases, the J end lost 4 bases, and 17 bases lay between the germline ends. Looked up from germline, CDR1 is SGHTA and CDR2 is FQGTGA. This CDR3 contains 15 residues. CDR3 sequence reads: CASSLLEGAGETQYF. The CDR3, as DNA: TGTGCCAGCAGCCTACTTGAAGGGGCCGGAGAGACCCAGTACTTC.

Regarding this clonotype: At one of its ends the junction is not consistent with the germline gene, which may arise from a read error. This sequence joins TRBV5-6 and TRBJ2-3; D call uncertain. The CDR3 runs 14 residues. Germline values: CDR1 SGHDT, CDR2 YYEEEE. The CDR3 coding sequence is TGTGCCAGCAGCTTGGGGCAAACAGCAGATACGCAGAATTTT. This codes for CASSLGQTADTQNF.

The chain links TRBV5-1 to TRBJ2-1, with 10 bases aligning to TRBD1. This CDR3 contains 16 residues. The V and J ends lost 0 bases and 8 bases, in that order; junction bases with no gene match: 8. Germline values: CDR1 SGHRS, CDR2 YFSETQ. CDR3 sequence reads: CASSLVPGTGDDEQFF. The CDR3 coding sequence is TGCGCCAGCAGCTTGGTTCCCGGGACAGGGGATGATGAGCAGTTCTTC.

The genes are TRBV20-1 and TRBJ1-3; D is unresolved. This CDR3 is 11 amino acids long. V was cut by 3 bases and J by 9 bases, with 9 bases left in between. Germline CDR1 reads DFQATT; CDR2 reads SNEGSKA (reference sequence). DNA of the CDR3: TGCAGTGCTAGCCTGGGTTCCACCATATATTTT. It codes for CSASLGSTIYF.

This chain uses TRBV7-7 with TRBJ2-1; 8 nucleotides match TRBD1. Germline V gene data show CDR1 as SSHAT and CDR2 as FNYEAQ (reference sequence). The CDR3 sequence is 18 residues long. J gave up 0 bases and V 6 bases, and 13 bases lay outside the gene matches. The CDR3, as DNA: TGTGCCAGCAGTCCTGGACAGGGTGGACGAAGCTCCTACAATGAGCAGTTCTTC. Encoded protein: CASSPGQGGRSSYNEQFF.

The rearrangement links TRBV20-1 to TRBJ1-4; D gene ambiguous. Germline V gene lookup returns CDR1 DFQATT and CDR2 SNEGSKA (reference sequence). Trimming stripped 2 bases from V and 8 bases from J, with 9 bases between. This CDR3 spans 12 amino acids. CDR3 sequence: CSARNEEEKLFF. CDR3 bases: TGCAGTGCTAGAAATGAGGAGGAAAAACTGTTTTTT.

This clonotype was picked up a small number of times. The V call is TRBV29-1, the J call TRBJ2-7; D unresolved. This CDR3 contains 12 residues. Germline V lookup: CDR1 SQVTM, CDR2 ANQGSEA. The germline V and J ends were trimmed by 4 bases and 0 bases, with 7 bases remaining between them. The CDR3 DNA sequence: TGCAGCGTTGGACCAAACTCCTACGAGCAGTACTTC. It codes for CSVGPNSYEQYF.

This chain uses TRBV18 with TRBJ2-7, with D unresolved. CDR3 length: 13 amino acids. Trimming stripped 6 bases from V and 3 bases from J, with 12 bases between. Germline lookup yields CDR1 KGHSH and CDR2 LQKENI. The CDR3 bases are TGTGCCAGCTCGACAATGAGTGGCTACGAGCAGTACTTC. This encodes CASSTMSGYEQYF.

There are many counts of this clonotype. The chain carries TRBV5-1 and TRBJ1-1; 9 nucleotides agree with TRBD1. V lost 4 bases to trimming and J lost 5 bases; unmatched junction nucleotides: 9. This CDR3 has 15 amino acids. Germline-derived CDR1 and CDR2 are SGHRS and YFSETQ. Written as DNA, the CDR3 is TGCGCCAGCAGCGAGCCGGGACAGGGTGTAACTGAAGCTTTCTTT. It encodes CASSEPGQGVTEAFF.

This clonotype has more than one count but fewer than ten. The CDR3 here is CASSQAGPSTDTQYF. As DNA, the CDR3 is TGTGCCAGCAGCCAAGCGGGACCAAGCACAGATACGCAGTATTTT. The chain combines TRBV4-2 with TRBJ2-3; D possibly matches TRBD1 or TRBD2 (5 bases each). The V end was cut by 1 base, the J end by 0 bases, with 8 bases between. The CDR3 is 15 residues long. Germline V lookup: CDR1 LGHNA, CDR2 YNFKEQ.

This clonotype has at least ten counts. V gene TRBV6-5 combines with J gene TRBJ2-1; 11 bases match TRBD1. V lost 5 bases, J lost 8 bases, and 2 bases stayed unmatched. Per germline, CDR1 MNHEY and CDR2 SVGAGI. The CDR3 runs to 13 residues. The CDR3 DNA sequence: TGTGCCAGCAGTCGGGACAGGGGGGATGAGCAGTTCTTC. Translation: CASSRDRGDEQFF.

This clonotype occurred a few times. V is TRBV12-3 or TRBV12-4 and J is TRBJ1-1, with 7 bases that match TRBD1. The junction had 4 bases not matched to a gene; V was cut back by 5 bases and J by 1 base. The CDR3 spans 14 residues. The DNA of the CDR3 is TGTGCCAGCAGTGTCGACAGGGCGAACACTGAAGCTTTCTTT. Amino acid sequence: CASSVDRANTEAFF.